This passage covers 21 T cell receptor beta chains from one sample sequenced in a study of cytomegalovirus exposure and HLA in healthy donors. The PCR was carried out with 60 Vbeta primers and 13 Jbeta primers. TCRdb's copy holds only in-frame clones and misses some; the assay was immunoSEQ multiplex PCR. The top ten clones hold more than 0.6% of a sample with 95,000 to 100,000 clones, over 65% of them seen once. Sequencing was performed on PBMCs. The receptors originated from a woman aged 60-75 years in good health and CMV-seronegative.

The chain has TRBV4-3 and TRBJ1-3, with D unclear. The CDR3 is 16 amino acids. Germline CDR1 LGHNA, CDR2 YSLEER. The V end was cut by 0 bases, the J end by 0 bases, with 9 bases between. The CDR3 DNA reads TGCGCCAGCAGCCAAGATGTGAGGGACTCTGGAAACACCATATATTTT. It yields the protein CASSQDVRDSGNTIYF.

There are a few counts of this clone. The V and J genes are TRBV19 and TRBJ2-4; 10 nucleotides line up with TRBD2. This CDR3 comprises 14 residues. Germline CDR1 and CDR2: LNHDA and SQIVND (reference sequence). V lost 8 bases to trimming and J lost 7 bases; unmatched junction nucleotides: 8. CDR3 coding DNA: TGTGCCAGTGGGGCTAGCGGGAGTAGGAACATTCAGTACTTC. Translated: CASGASGSRNIQYF.

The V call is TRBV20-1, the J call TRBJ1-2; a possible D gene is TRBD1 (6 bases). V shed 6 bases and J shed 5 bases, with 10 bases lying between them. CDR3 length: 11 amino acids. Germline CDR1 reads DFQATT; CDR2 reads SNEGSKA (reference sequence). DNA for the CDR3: TGCAGTGCCGTTACAGGGTATGGCTACACCTTC. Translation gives CSAVTGYGYTF.

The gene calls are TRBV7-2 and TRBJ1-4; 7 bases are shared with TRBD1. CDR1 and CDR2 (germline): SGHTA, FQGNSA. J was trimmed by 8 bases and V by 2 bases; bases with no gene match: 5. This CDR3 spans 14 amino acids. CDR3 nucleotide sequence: TGTGCCAGCAGCTTATTCAGGGGGAACGAAAAACTGTTTTTT. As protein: CASSLFRGNEKLFF.

The chain's CDR3 is CSVPEGEDGGYTF. For the CDR3, the DNA is TGCAGCGTCCCGGAAGGGGAGGATGGTGGCTACACCTTC. V and J are TRBV29-1 and TRBJ1-2; maybe TRBD1 (5 bases). The V and J ends lost 6 bases and 7 bases respectively, with 18 bases between them. Germline V gene data show CDR1 as SQVTM and CDR2 as ANQGSEA. The CDR3 extends over 13 amino acids.

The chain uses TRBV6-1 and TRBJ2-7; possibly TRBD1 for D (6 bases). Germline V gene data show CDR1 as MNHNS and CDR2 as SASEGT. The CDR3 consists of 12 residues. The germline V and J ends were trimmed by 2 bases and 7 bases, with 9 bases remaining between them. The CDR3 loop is CASSENREEQYF. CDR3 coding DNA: TGTGCCAGCAGTGAAAACAGGGAAGAGCAGTACTTC.

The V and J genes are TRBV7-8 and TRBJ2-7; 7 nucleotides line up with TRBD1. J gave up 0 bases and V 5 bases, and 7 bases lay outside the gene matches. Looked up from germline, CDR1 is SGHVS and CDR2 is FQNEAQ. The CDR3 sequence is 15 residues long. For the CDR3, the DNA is TGTGCCAGCAGCGAGTTACAGGGGTTCTCCTACGAGCAGTACTTC. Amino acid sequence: CASSELQGFSYEQYF.

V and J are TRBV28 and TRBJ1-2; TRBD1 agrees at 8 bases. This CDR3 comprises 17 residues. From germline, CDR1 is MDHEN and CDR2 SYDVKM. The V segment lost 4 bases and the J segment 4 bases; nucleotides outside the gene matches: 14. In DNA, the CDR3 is TGTGCCAGCAGTTCCCCCATCAGGACAGGGTCGATCTATGGCTACACCTTC. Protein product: CASSSPIRTGSIYGYTF.

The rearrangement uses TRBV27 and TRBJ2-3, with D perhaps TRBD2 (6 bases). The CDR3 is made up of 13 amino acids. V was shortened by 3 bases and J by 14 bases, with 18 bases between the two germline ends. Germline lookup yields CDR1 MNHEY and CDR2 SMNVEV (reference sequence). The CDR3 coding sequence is TGTGCCAGCAGTTTTTCCTCAGTTGGAGGGCGGTATTTT. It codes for CASSFSSVGGRYF.

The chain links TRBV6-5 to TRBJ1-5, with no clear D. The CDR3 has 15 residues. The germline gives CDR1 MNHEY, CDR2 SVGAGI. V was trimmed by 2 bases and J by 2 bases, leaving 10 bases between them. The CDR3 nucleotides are TGTGCCAGCAGTTACAGTGCGGCAGGCAATCAGCCCCAGCATTTT. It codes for CASSYSAAGNQPQHF.

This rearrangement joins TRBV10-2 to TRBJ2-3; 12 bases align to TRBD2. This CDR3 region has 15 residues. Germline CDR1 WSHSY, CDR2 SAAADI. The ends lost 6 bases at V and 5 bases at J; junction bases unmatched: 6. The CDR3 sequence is CASRSSGGARDTQYF. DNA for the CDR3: TGCGCCAGCAGATCTAGCGGGGGGGCTAGAGATACGCAGTATTTT.

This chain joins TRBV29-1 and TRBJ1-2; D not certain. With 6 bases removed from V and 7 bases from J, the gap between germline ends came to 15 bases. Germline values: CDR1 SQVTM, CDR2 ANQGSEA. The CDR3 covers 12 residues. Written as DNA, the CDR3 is TGCAGCGTAGCGGCCGGTCTGCGTGGCTACACCTTC. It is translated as CSVAAGLRGYTF.

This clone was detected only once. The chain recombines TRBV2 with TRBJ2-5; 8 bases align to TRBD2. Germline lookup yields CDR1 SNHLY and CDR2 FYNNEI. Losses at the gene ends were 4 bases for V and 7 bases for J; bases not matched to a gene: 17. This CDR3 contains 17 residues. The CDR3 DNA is TGTGCCAGCAGTGTTCGTGTTAGCGGGGCCTTGGTCGGGACCCAGTACTTC. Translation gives CASSVRVSGALVGTQYF.

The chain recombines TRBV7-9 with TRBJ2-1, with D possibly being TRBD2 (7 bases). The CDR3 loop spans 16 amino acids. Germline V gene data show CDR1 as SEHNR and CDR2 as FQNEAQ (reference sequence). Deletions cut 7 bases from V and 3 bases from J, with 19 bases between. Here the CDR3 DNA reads TGTGCCAGCACTAGACGGGGGGACACCTTCTACAATGAGCAGTTCTTC. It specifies CASTRRGDTFYNEQFF.

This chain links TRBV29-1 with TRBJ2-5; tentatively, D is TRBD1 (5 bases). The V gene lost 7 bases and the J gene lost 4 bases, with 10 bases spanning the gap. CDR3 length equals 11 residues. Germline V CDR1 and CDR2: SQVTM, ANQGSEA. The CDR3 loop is CSGQRSETQYF. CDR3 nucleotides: TGCAGCGGACAGAGATCAGAGACCCAGTACTTC.

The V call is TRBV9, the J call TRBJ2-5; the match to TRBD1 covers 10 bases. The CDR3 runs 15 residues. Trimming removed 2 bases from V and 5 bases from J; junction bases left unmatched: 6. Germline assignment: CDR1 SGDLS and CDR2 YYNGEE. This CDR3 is CASSVGQGLWETQYF. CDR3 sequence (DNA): TGTGCCAGCAGCGTGGGACAGGGGCTTTGGGAGACCCAGTACTTC.

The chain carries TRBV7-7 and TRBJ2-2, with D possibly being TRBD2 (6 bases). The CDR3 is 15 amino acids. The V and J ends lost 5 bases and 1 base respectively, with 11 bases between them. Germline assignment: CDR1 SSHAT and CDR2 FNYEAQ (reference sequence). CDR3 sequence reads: CASSRGGGNTGELFF. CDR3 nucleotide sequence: TGTGCCAGCAGCCGTGGGGGAGGGAACACCGGGGAGCTGTTTTTT.

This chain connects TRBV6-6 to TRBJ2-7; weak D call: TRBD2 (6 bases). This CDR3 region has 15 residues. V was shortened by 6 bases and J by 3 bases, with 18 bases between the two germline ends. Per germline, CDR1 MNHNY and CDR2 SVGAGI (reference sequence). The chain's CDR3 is CASSFLVSGYYEQYF. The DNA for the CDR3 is TGTGCCAGCAGCTTCCTGGTTAGCGGATACTACGAGCAGTACTTC.

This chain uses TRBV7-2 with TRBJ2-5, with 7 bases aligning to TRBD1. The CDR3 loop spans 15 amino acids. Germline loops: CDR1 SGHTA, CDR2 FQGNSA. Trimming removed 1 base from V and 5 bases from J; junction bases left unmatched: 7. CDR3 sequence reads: CASSLVGQVRETQYF. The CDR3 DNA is TGTGCCAGCAGCTTAGTTGGACAGGTCCGGGAGACCCAGTACTTC.

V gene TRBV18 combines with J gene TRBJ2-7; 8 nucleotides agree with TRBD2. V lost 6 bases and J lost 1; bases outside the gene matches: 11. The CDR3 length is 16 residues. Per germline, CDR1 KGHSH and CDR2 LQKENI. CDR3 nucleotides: TGTGCCAGCTCCGGATCTCTCGGCGGGGGGTCCTACGAGCAGTACTTC. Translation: CASSGSLGGGSYEQYF.

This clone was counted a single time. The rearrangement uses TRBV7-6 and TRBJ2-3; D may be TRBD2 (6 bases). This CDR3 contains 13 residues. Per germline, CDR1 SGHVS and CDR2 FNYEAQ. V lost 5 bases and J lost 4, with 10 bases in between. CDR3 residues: CASSLGGADTQYF. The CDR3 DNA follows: TGTGCCAGCAGCCTCGGGGGTGCAGATACGCAGTATTTT.